This TCR beta chain was captured by sequencing in a study of T cell responses to AZD1222 COVID-19 vaccine. The table came from immunoSEQ multiplex PCR; TCRdb's copy has only in-frame clones and leaves some out. The sample lists more than 55,000 clones, about 80% occurring once. Study-level points and caveats: Baseline seropositives among AZD1222 recipients totaled only 5 to 7.

This clone appeared a single time. What it binds is not known. CDR3 size: 14 residues. Trimming shortened V by 3 bases and J by 1 base, and 8 bases separated the two germline ends. The germline V gene encodes CDR1 KGHDR and CDR2 SFDVKD. The sample consisted of peripheral blood, taken 28 days after the second AZD1222 dose. The receptor was isolated from an adult who received the AZD1222 COVID-19 vaccine. The rearrangement links TRBV24-1 to TRBJ1-1; D gene unclear. The CDR3 spells CATSDGRRNTEAFF. The CDR3 DNA follows: TGTGCCACCAGTGATGGCAGGCGGAACACTGAAGCTTTCTTT.